The 9 T cell receptor beta chains reported below all come from one sample, sequenced in a study of neurological immune-mediated disorders. One entry per CDR3 protein results from TCRdb running MiXCR on the 5' RACE reads. The sample has about 76,000 distinct CDR3 sequences; approximately 17% are singletons. The sample was PBMCs. Receptors were obtained from a woman in her thirties or forties in good health.

This clonotype was observed many times. The chain is built from TRBV7-2 and TRBJ2-3; no clear D gene. In germline, CDR1 is SGHTA, CDR2 FQGNSA. The CDR3 runs to 11 residues. Trimming shortened V by 4 bases and J by 5 bases, and 4 bases separated the two germline ends. The CDR3 reads CASSSQDTQYF. The CDR3 DNA follows: TGTGCCAGCAGCTCCCAAGATACGCAGTATTTT.

This clonotype was seen at least ten times. The CDR3 nucleotides read TGCAGTGCTAGTCGCGGGGGGCCTCAAGAGACCCAGTACTTC. Its protein product is CSASRGGPQETQYF. The chain uses TRBV20-1 and TRBJ2-5, with TRBD2 matching over 8 bases. CDR1 and CDR2 from the germline V gene are DFQATT and SNEGSKA (reference sequence). V lost 3 bases to trimming and J lost 2 bases; unmatched junction nucleotides: 5. This CDR3 region has 14 residues.

This clonotype showed up many times. The chain combines TRBV4-3 with TRBJ2-5, with 8 bases lining up with TRBD1. Germline trimming cut 3 bases from V and 2 bases from J; bases unmatched to any gene: 5. CDR3 length equals 15 residues. Germline CDR1 reads LGHNA; CDR2 reads YSLEER. DNA for the CDR3: TGCGCCAGCAGCCACTTCCAGGGGGCTCAAGAGACCCAGTACTTC. Amino acid sequence: CASSHFQGAQETQYF.

The table lists this clonotype with many counts. This CDR3 is CSAPPRGGANEQYF. In DNA form, the CDR3 reads TGCAGTGCCCCCCCCCGGGGGGGGGCCAACGAGCAGTACTTC. The chain recombines TRBV20-1 with TRBJ2-7, with 8 bases that match TRBD2. V was pared by 6 bases and J by 5 bases, with 12 bases of the junction left unmatched. Germline V gene sequence: CDR1 DFQATT, CDR2 SNEGSKA (reference sequence). This CDR3 is 14 amino acids long.

The rearrangement uses TRBV6-1 and TRBJ2-2; the D gene is possibly TRBD2 (6 bases). V was cut by 7 bases and J by 0 bases, with 12 bases left in between. Germline-derived CDR1 and CDR2 are MNHNS and SASEGT. The CDR3 length is 15 residues. CDR3 region: CASIFPGANTGELFF. The DNA for the CDR3 is TGTGCCAGCATATTTCCGGGGGCGAACACCGGGGAGCTGTTTTTT.

Many counts were recorded for this clonotype. The chain links TRBV5-1 to TRBJ1-2, with a weak D call TRBD1 (6 bases). This CDR3 comprises 13 residues. Germline V gene data show CDR1 as SGHRS and CDR2 as YFSETQ. The ends were cut back, 4 bases at V and 2 bases at J, with 9 bases in the middle. CDR3 residues: CASSVGTNYGYTF. CDR3 in DNA: TGCGCCAGCAGCGTCGGGACAAACTATGGCTACACCTTC.

At least ten counts were recorded for this clonotype. This sequence joins TRBV6-1 and TRBJ2-7, with D possibly matching TRBD1 (5 bases). The CDR3 has 14 amino acids. The germline CDR1 and CDR2 sequences are MNHNS and SASEGT. The V and J ends lost 0 bases and 4 bases respectively, with 10 bases between them. Written as DNA, the CDR3 is TGTGCCAGCAGTGAAGCTCACAGGTGGTACGAGCAGTACGTC. It is translated as CASSEAHRWYEQYV.

This clonotype was counted at least ten times. Written as DNA, the CDR3 is TGTGCCAGCAGCCCGGGACTAGCGGGGCGGCATGGGGGGACCCAGTACTTC. Amino acids: CASSPGLAGRHGGTQYF. The rearrangement joins TRBV7-2 to TRBJ2-5, with 13 positions matching TRBD2. CDR1 and CDR2 (germline): SGHTA, FQGNSA. Losses at the gene ends were 5 bases for V and 7 bases for J; bases not matched to a gene: 13. This CDR3 is 17 amino acids long.

The chain joins TRBV20-1 to TRBJ1-2; TRBD1 matches 9 bases. The CDR3 length is 15 residues. CDR1 and CDR2 (germline): DFQATT, SNEGSKA (reference sequence). V was clipped by 8 bases and J by 0 bases; unmatched bases: 10. CDR3 sequence reads: CSSTGGLSANYGYTF. CDR3 DNA sequence: TGCAGTTCGACAGGGGGTTTGTCGGCTAACTATGGCTACACCTTC.